Described below is a single T cell receptor (beta chain) sequence and its context. As yet, its antigen is unknown. The data were taken from a study of cytomegalovirus exposure and HLA in healthy donors. Study information: There were 90 million to 130 million unique TCR beta sequences, drawn from roughly 200 million T cells, in an earlier analysis.

The CDR3 runs to 12 residues. The germline V gene encodes CDR1 SQVTM and CDR2 ANQGSEA. V lost 7 bases, J lost 6 bases, and 7 bases stayed unmatched. Both 60 Vbeta primers and 13 Jbeta primers went into the PCR. Generated by immunoSEQ multiplex PCR, the TCRdb table keeps only in-frame clones and is missing some. The sample contains about 170,000 clones, about 72% of which appear only once. General study points: In all likelihood, a cluster of highly shared sequence variants was a sequencing artifact. Among the CMV-associated chains, three were confirmed in vitro as specific for CMV antigens. Later analysis associated a missense DCLRE1C variant with TCR beta V- and J-gene trimming.

J is TRBJ1-1 and V is TRBV29-1; 8 bases are a match to TRBD1. Sample: PBMCs. The sequence derives from a girl between 10 and 17 years old in good health and CMV-seronegative. DNA of the CDR3: TGCAGCGGATTGACAGGGGCGTCTGAAGCTTTCTTT. This gives the protein CSGLTGASEAFF.